The 17 T cell receptor beta chains below all came from one sample that was sequenced in a study of CD8+ T cells in alopecia areata. Indicated treatment: oral pan-JAK inhibitor, 5-10 mg twice daily. It was cDNA, reverse transcribed from extracted RNA, that served as the sequencing template. Using immunoSEQ multiplex PCR, the repertoire was profiled, and TCRdb retains in-frame clones only, with some absent. The sample records about 220,000 clones, 50% to 70% being singletons. The sequenced sample was CD4+ T cells sorted from blood, obtained at week 4, from a patient treated with tofacitinib. The source of these receptors is a human donor with alopecia areata.

This clone was recorded many times. This chain connects TRBV27 to TRBJ2-1, with 10 nucleotides matching TRBD2. Germline CDR1 is MNHEY and CDR2 is SMNVEV (reference sequence). With V trimmed by 5 bases and J by 3 bases, 7 bases remained unmatched. The CDR3 sequence is 16 residues long. The CDR3 nucleotides are TGTGCCAGCAGTCCCGGACTAGCGGACCTCTACAATGAGCAGTTCTTC. It translates to CASSPGLADLYNEQFF.

The chain is built from TRBV5-1 and TRBJ1-5; 7 nucleotides align to TRBD1. Per germline, CDR1 SGHRS and CDR2 YFSETQ. The CDR3 length is 13 residues. The V gene end was trimmed by 3 bases and the J gene end by 4 bases; junction bases not matched to a gene: 1. CDR3 DNA sequence: TGCGCCAGCAGCTGGGACAGAAATCAGCCCCAGCATTTT. It encodes CASSWDRNQPQHF.

CDR3 loop: CASSLFGDGYNEQFF. The DNA of the CDR3 is TGTGCCAGCAGCTTGTTTGGGGACGGGTACAATGAGCAGTTCTTC. The chain combines TRBV11-2 with TRBJ2-1; D might be TRBD1 or TRBD2, each matching 5 bases. V was pared by 3 bases and J by 4 bases, with 13 bases between. The V gene's germline CDR1 is SGHAT and CDR2 FQNNGV. This CDR3 spans 15 amino acids.

This rearrangement joins TRBV6-6 to TRBJ2-7; perhaps D is TRBD1 or TRBD2 (5 bases each). The CDR3 loop spans 16 amino acids. Germline V gene data show CDR1 as MNHNY and CDR2 as SVGAGI (reference sequence). The V end was cut by 2 bases, the J end by 7 bases, with 21 bases between. CDR3 loop: CASSYGYGTAEREQYF. The CDR3 DNA reads TGTGCCAGCAGTTACGGGTACGGGACCGCGGAGCGTGAGCAGTACTTC.

J is TRBJ2-1 and V is TRBV9; 11 bases line up with TRBD1. CDR3 length equals 13 residues. The trim removed 7 bases at V and 6 bases at J, leaving 3 bases unmatched. The germline CDR1 and CDR2 sequences are SGDLS and YYNGEE. For the CDR3, the DNA is TGTGCCAGCGCGGACAGGGGGCTCAATGAGCAGTTCTTC. Translated: CASADRGLNEQFF.

This chain joins TRBV5-1 and TRBJ1-6; unclear D gene. The CDR3 length is 13 residues. CDR1 and CDR2 (germline): SGHRS, YFSETQ. Trimming left V 10 bases short and J 5 bases short, with 13 bases between. The CDR3 sequence is CAVRTGDNSPLHF. The CDR3 DNA follows: TGCGCCGTCAGGACCGGTGATAATTCACCCCTCCACTTT.

The chain carries TRBV29-1 and TRBJ2-1; 9 nucleotides match TRBD1. The CDR3 spans 17 residues. The germline V gene has CDR1 SQVTM and CDR2 ANQGSEA. V gave up 0 bases and J gave up 7 bases; unmatched junction bases: 13. DNA of the CDR3: TGCAGCGTTGAAGATCGGGACAGGGTAGGGGCCCTAAATGAGCAGTTCTTC. It codes for CSVEDRDRVGALNEQFF.

This clone turned up a few times. The genes are TRBV29-1 and TRBJ1-1; TRBD1 is a possible D gene (5 bases). The CDR3 consists of 14 residues. Germline V gene sequence: CDR1 SQVTM, CDR2 ANQGSEA. Trimming stripped 1 base from V and 4 bases from J, with 13 bases between. CDR3 bases: TGCAGCGTTGAAGTGGACACGGGGTCCACTGAAGCTTTCTTT. It yields the protein CSVEVDTGSTEAFF.

This clone was observed a handful of times. The V and J genes are TRBV21-1 and TRBJ2-5; no DNA check was done on the table's D call, TRBD2. TRBV21-1 is termed a pseudogene. The CDR3 runs to 18 residues. Here the CDR3 DNA reads TGTGCCAGCAGCAAAGACGGGAGGACTCCTTCGAGGCAAGAGACCCAGTACTTC. This gives the protein CASSKDGRTPSRQETQYF.

The J gene is TRBJ1-5, the V gene TRBV2; 7 bases match TRBD1. The CDR3 totals 14 residues. The V gene's germline CDR1 is SNHLY and CDR2 FYNNEI. With V trimmed by 5 bases and J by 3 bases, 4 bases remained unmatched. The CDR3 DNA reads TGTGCCAGCAGTCTACAGGGGAACAATCAGCCCCAGCATTTT. As protein: CASSLQGNNQPQHF.

The rearrangement uses TRBV29-1 and TRBJ2-5; D not certain. Trimming cost V 3 bases and J 6 bases, with 14 bases left between them. CDR3 size: 13 residues. CDR1 is SQVTM and CDR2 is ANQGSEA in the germline V gene. The CDR3, as DNA: TGCAGCGTTGATGACGGCTTTGACAAGACCCAGTACTTC. Translation gives CSVDDGFDKTQYF.

This clone occurred a few times. V and J are TRBV6-1 and TRBJ1-2; no clear D. Germline V lookup: CDR1 MNHNS, CDR2 SASEGT. The V and J ends lost 3 bases and 3 bases respectively, with 5 bases between them. This CDR3 spans 12 amino acids. The CDR3 region has the DNA TGTGCCAGCAGTGAGGGGTACTATGGCTACACCTTC. Its translation: CASSEGYYGYTF.

The gene calls are TRBV5-1 and TRBJ2-3; weak D call: TRBD1 (6 bases). V lost 1 base to trimming and J lost 2 bases, with 8 bases between them. This CDR3 contains 14 residues. Germline loops: CDR1 SGHRS, CDR2 YFSETQ. CDR3 nucleotide sequence: TGCGCCAGCAGCTTGAGGACAGCCACAGATACGCAGTATTTT. Translated, it gives CASSLRTATDTQYF.

The CDR3 is CAWSVPPKETQYF. CDR3 nucleotides: TGTGCCTGGAGTGTACCCCCGAAAGAGACCCAGTACTTC. The J gene is TRBJ2-5, the V gene TRBV30; the D is unclear. Per germline, CDR1 GTSNPN and CDR2 SVGIG (reference sequence). The CDR3 totals 13 residues. V lost 0 bases to trimming and J lost 3 bases, with 8 bases between them. Based on the CDR3 plus reference TRBV30 and TRBJ2-5, the full variable domain is SQTIHQWPATLVQPVGSPLSLECTVEGTSNPNLYWYRQAAGRGLQLLFYSVGIGQISSEVPQNLSASRPQDRQFILSSKKLLLSDSGFYLCAWSVPPKETQYFGPGTRLLVL.

The chain joins TRBV4-3 to TRBJ2-1; D is tentatively TRBD1 or TRBD2 (5 bases each). V lost 0 bases and J 6 bases, leaving 21 bases between the germline ends. The CDR3 totals 18 residues. The germline V gene has CDR1 LGHNA and CDR2 YSLEER. The CDR3 is CASSQEWGPTRHLNEQFF. For the CDR3, the DNA is TGCGCCAGCAGCCAAGAATGGGGACCGACACGCCATCTCAATGAGCAGTTCTTC.

This clone was seen once. The rearrangement joins TRBV7-6 to TRBJ1-3; D remains unclear. V was pared by 4 bases and J by 3 bases, with 10 bases between. Germline assignment: CDR1 SGHVS and CDR2 FNYEAQ. The CDR3 totals 14 residues. The CDR3 nucleotides read TGTGCCAGCAGCTCCCGGTTGGATGGAAACACCATATATTTT. Translated: CASSSRLDGNTIYF.

This chain links TRBV30 with TRBJ2-6; D unclear. The CDR3 runs to 15 residues. Germline CDR1 is GTSNPN and CDR2 is SVGIG (reference sequence). Trimming stripped 1 base from V and 3 bases from J, with 10 bases between. The CDR3 DNA follows: TGTGCCTGGAGTGCTCTAGGGCGTGGGGCCAACGTCCTGACTTTC. Translation: CAWSALGRGANVLTF.